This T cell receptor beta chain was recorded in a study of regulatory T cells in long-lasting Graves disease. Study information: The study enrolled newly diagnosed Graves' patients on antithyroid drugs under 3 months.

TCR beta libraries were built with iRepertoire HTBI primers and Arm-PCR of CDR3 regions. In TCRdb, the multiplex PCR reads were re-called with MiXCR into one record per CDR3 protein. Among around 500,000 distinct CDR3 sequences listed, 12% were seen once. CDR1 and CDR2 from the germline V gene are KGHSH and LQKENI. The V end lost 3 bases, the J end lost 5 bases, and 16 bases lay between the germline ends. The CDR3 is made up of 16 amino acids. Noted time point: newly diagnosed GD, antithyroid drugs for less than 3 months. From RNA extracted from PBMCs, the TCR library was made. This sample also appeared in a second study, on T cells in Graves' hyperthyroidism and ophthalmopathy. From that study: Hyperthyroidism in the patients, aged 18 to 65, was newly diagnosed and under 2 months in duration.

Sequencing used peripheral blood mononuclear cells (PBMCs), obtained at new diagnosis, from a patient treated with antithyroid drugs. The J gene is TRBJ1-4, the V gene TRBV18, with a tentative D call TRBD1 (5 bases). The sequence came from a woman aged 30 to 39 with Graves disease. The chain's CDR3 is CASSPVGGTGNEKLFF. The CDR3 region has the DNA TGTGCCAGCTCACCCGTTGGAGGGACGGGGAATGAAAAACTGTTTTTT.